Listed here are 4 T cell receptor beta chains from one sample, sequenced in a study of blood T cell repertoires in COVID-19. The table came from immunoSEQ multiplex PCR; TCRdb's copy has only in-frame clones and leaves some out. This table holds around 150,000 clones, roughly 86% found once. The sequencing sample was made of PBMCs or T cells enriched from blood (not recorded which). The source is a woman between 50 and 59 years old with acute COVID-19.

The V call is TRBV6-5, the J call TRBJ1-1; possibly TRBD1 for D (5 bases). The germline gives CDR1 MNHEY, CDR2 SVGAGI. Trimming shortened V by 7 bases and J by 0 bases, and 9 bases separated the two germline ends. The CDR3 spans 13 residues. The CDR3 bases are TGTGCCAGCACCAGACAGATGAACACTGAAGCTTTCTTT. Translation gives CASTRQMNTEAFF.

CDR3: CASSDRVGLTQYF. The CDR3, as DNA: TGTGCCAGCAGCGACAGGGTAGGGTTGACCCAGTACTTC. The chain has TRBV21-1 and TRBJ2-5; TRBD1, the table's D call, was not compared with the DNA. TRBV21-1 is a recognized pseudogene. This CDR3 is 13 amino acids long.

The V and J genes are TRBV14 and TRBJ2-2; 11 nucleotides align to TRBD2. J lost 3 bases, V lost 5 bases, and 11 bases had no gene match. The CDR3 loop spans 18 amino acids. CDR1 is SGHDN and CDR2 is FVKESK in the germline V gene. CDR3 bases: TGTGCCAGCAGCAAGACCCTACTAGCGGGAGATGACACCGGGGAGCTGTTTTTT. Protein product: CASSKTLLAGDDTGELFF.

This rearrangement joins TRBV30 to TRBJ2-7, with a possible D match to TRBD2 (6 bases). The CDR3 spans 14 residues. Germline assignment: CDR1 GTSNPN and CDR2 SVGIG (reference sequence). The V and J ends lost 3 bases and 7 bases respectively, with 19 bases between them. The CDR3, as DNA: TGTGCCTGGAGCAAGGGCGGGACGCGGCTGGAGCAGTACTTC. Translation gives CAWSKGGTRLEQYF.